This T cell receptor (beta chain) was recovered during a study of technical replicates of blood from a few donors. The protocol was immunoSEQ multiplex PCR, while the TCRdb copy is restricted to in-frame clones and leaves out a portion. The sample contains approximately 73,000 clones, about nine tenths of which appear only once. The sequence was obtained from a human donor in good health. The sequenced material came from T cells isolated from PBMCs.

This chain's CDR3 is CASEKLDRGGEQYF. The CDR3 nucleotides read TGCGCCAGCGAAAAACTCGACCGAGGAGGCGAGCAGTACTTC. The chain links TRBV10-1 to TRBJ2-7; D possibly corresponds to TRBD2 (5 bases). Germline CDR1 is WNHNN and CDR2 is SYGVQD (reference sequence). This CDR3 comprises 14 residues. V shed 8 bases and J shed 6 bases, with 20 bases lying between them.